The 25 T cell receptor beta chains below all came from one sample that was sequenced in a study of cytomegalovirus exposure and HLA in healthy donors. PCR amplification relied on 60 Vbeta primers (plus 13 Jbeta primers). The assay was immunoSEQ multiplex PCR, and TCRdb's table has in-frame clones only and misses some. The sample contains about 99,000 clones, roughly 83% of which appear only once. The specimen was PBMCs. These receptors were taken from a male donor in good health and CMV-seropositive.

Concerning this clone itself: The same CDR3 arises from other DNA sequences in this sample as well. The chain has TRBV27 and TRBJ1-1; D possibly corresponds to TRBD1 (5 bases). The CDR3 contains 12 residues. V shed 8 bases and J shed 1 base, with 8 bases lying between them. Germline V CDR1 and CDR2: MNHEY, SMNVEV (reference sequence). The CDR3 DNA sequence: TGTGCCAGCTCCACAGGGAACACTGAAGCTTTCTTT. It is translated as CASSTGNTEAFF.

The table lists this clone with a few counts. V gene TRBV5-1 combines with J gene TRBJ2-5, with D hard to call. Trimming left V 2 bases short and J 0 bases short, with 8 bases between. The CDR3 is 14 amino acids. Germline V lookup: CDR1 SGHRS, CDR2 YFSETQ. The CDR3 nucleotides read TGCGCCAGCAGCTTCGCCGACTACCAAGAGACCCAGTACTTC. This codes for CASSFADYQETQYF.

This clone was recorded once. This chain uses TRBV2 with TRBJ1-1; D might be TRBD1 (6 bases). CDR1 is SNHLY and CDR2 is FYNNEI in the germline V gene. The CDR3 is made up of 12 amino acids. CDR3 in DNA: TGTTTTTGGGGGGGCCTGAACACTGAAGCTTTCTTT. Encoded protein: CFWGGLNTEAFF.

The table lists this clone with a few counts. J is TRBJ1-1 and V is TRBV10-1, with D maybe TRBD1 (6 bases). Germline V gene lookup returns CDR1 WNHNN and CDR2 SYGVQD (reference sequence). Trimming shortened V by 4 bases and J by 4 bases, and 16 bases separated the two germline ends. This CDR3 has 15 amino acids. The CDR3, as DNA: TGCGCCAGCAGTGCCTCACAGGGACGGGGCACTGAAGCTTTCTTT. Its protein is CASSASQGRGTEAFF.

As regards this clone: Its ends do not fully match the called genes, so a read error is possible. This chain connects TRBV7-7 to TRBJ2-7; 8 bases agree with TRBD1. The CDR3 extends over 14 amino acids. Germline CDR1 is SSHAT and CDR2 is FNYEAQ (reference sequence). The CDR3 spells CASSQGTGSYEQYF. CDR3 in DNA: TGTGCTAGCAGCCAAGGGACAGGCTCCTACGAGCAGTACTTC.

CDR3 sequence reads: CASSADRGRYGYTF. In DNA form, the CDR3 reads TGTGCCAGCAGCGCCGACCGAGGGCGCTATGGCTACACCTTC. The genes are TRBV9 and TRBJ1-2; D gene uncertain. V lost 3 bases to trimming and J lost 4 bases, with 13 bases between them. This CDR3 is 14 amino acids long. Germline V CDR1 and CDR2: SGDLS, YYNGEE.

The chain employs TRBV7-8 and TRBJ1-5, with TRBD1 as a possible D gene (5 bases). The V and J ends lost 0 bases and 5 bases respectively, with 11 bases between them. The CDR3 extends over 15 amino acids. Germline lookup yields CDR1 SGHVS and CDR2 FQNEAQ. This CDR3 is CASSLALGGYQPQHF. The DNA of the CDR3 is TGTGCCAGCAGCTTAGCGCTGGGGGGGTATCAGCCCCAGCATTTT.

V usage is TRBV7-2 and J usage is TRBJ1-1; TRBD1 matches 7 bases. This CDR3 spans 14 amino acids. CDR1 and CDR2 from the germline V gene are SGHTA and FQGNSA. V trimming: 3 bases; J trimming: 4 bases; junction bases outside the gene matches: 5. The CDR3 DNA reads TGTGCCAGCAGCTTTCACCCAGGGGGCACTGAAGCTTTCTTT. It is translated as CASSFHPGGTEAFF. The variable domain in full, completed from reference TRBV7-2 and TRBJ1-1, reads GAGVSQSPSNKVTEKGKDVELRCDPISGHTALYWYRQSLGQGLEFLIYFQGNSAPDKSGLPSDRFSAERTGGSVSTLTIQRTQQEDSAVYLCASSFHPGGTEAFFGQGTRLTVV.

This clone showed up just once. This chain joins TRBV9 and TRBJ2-3; D perhaps matches TRBD2 (6 bases). This CDR3 spans 14 amino acids. Per the germline V gene, CDR1 is SGDLS and CDR2 is YYNGEE. The V end lost 1 base, the J end lost 4 bases, and 10 bases lay between the germline ends. CDR3 residues: CASSVTAGADTQYF. CDR3 in DNA: TGTGCCAGCAGCGTAACAGCGGGTGCAGATACGCAGTATTTT.

The chain joins TRBV10-3 to TRBJ1-1; TRBD1 agrees at 10 bases. Germline lookup yields CDR1 ENHRY and CDR2 SYGVKD. V trimming: 3 bases; J trimming: 1 base; junction bases outside the gene matches: 5. This CDR3 is 16 amino acids long. The CDR3 reads CAISDDRGLRNTEAFF. The CDR3 DNA follows: TGTGCCATCAGTGACGACAGGGGGCTTAGGAACACTGAAGCTTTCTTT.

This clone was seen a single time. This sequence joins TRBV25-1 and TRBJ2-1, with 10 bases identical to TRBD1. Per germline, CDR1 MGHDK and CDR2 SYGVNS. The CDR3 contains 17 residues. Trimming took 6 bases from V and 6 from J; bases not matched to a gene: 14. The CDR3 loop reads CASSLELGTGVSNEQFF. The DNA of the CDR3 is TGTGCCAGCAGCCTGGAACTCGGGACAGGGGTTTCCAATGAGCAGTTCTTC.

This clone has only one observation. The chain combines TRBV7-9 with TRBJ2-1; possible D gene TRBD2, 7 bases. The V gene lost 5 bases and the J gene lost 6 bases, with 14 bases spanning the gap. CDR3 size: 14 residues. CDR1 and CDR2 from the germline V gene are SEHNR and FQNEAQ (reference sequence). CDR3 sequence: CASSGGARGNEQFF. The CDR3 nucleotides read TGTGCCAGCAGCGGGGGGGCCAGGGGCAATGAGCAGTTCTTC.

The CDR3 reads CAWSVSPSRRRGHRELFF. CDR3 in DNA: TGTGCCTGGAGTGTAAGTCCTAGCCGACGGAGGGGGCACCGGGAGCTGTTTTTT. The chain couples TRBV30 to TRBJ2-2; possibly TRBD1 for D (7 bases). The germline V and J ends were trimmed by 0 bases and 9 bases, with 26 bases remaining between them. The CDR3 spans 18 residues. Germline V gives CDR1 GTSNPN, CDR2 SVGIG (reference sequence). The full variable domain, rest sourced from reference TRBV30 and TRBJ2-2, is SQTIHQWPATLVQPVGSPLSLECTVEGTSNPNLYWYRQAAGRGLQLLFYSVGIGQISSEVPQNLSASRPQDRQFILSSKKLLLSDSGFYLCAWSVSPSRRRGHRELFFGEGSRLTVL.

The gene calls are TRBV29-1 and TRBJ2-5; D gene ambiguous. This CDR3 is 11 amino acids long. V was pared by 1 base and J by 7 bases, with 7 bases between. In germline, CDR1 is SQVTM, CDR2 ANQGSEA. The CDR3 loop is CSVEGLGTQYF. The CDR3 bases are TGCAGCGTTGAAGGCCTCGGGACCCAGTACTTC. The complete variable domain, with remaining parts taken from reference TRBV29-1 and TRBJ2-5, reads SAVISQKPSRDICQRGTSLTIQCQVDSQVTMMFWYRQQPGQSLTLIATANQGSEATYESGFVIDKFPISRPNLTFSTLTVSNMSPEDSSIYLCSVEGLGTQYFGPGTRLLVL.

For the CDR3, the DNA is TGTGCCAGCAACGTGACAGGGCGCGGGGCGGGGGAGCAGTACTTC. Protein: CASNVTGRGAGEQYF. This chain connects TRBV21-1 to TRBJ2-7; the table's TRBD1 call for D was not verified on the DNA. TRBV21-1 is shown as a pseudogene. The CDR3 consists of 15 residues.

The chain joins TRBV5-4 to TRBJ2-3; TRBD2 matches 12 bases. CDR1 is SGHNT and CDR2 is YYREEE in the germline V gene (reference sequence). There are 17 residues in the CDR3. With V trimmed by 3 bases and J by 2 bases, 7 bases remained unmatched. Here the CDR3 reads CASSSAGLAGYTDTQYF. CDR3 bases: TGTGCCAGCAGCTCGGCCGGACTAGCGGGGTACACAGATACGCAGTATTTT.

The V gene is TRBV15, the J gene TRBJ1-2, with 8 bases identical to TRBD1. Per the germline V gene, CDR1 is LNHNV and CDR2 is YYDKDF (reference sequence). With V trimmed by 0 bases and J by 5 bases, 8 bases remained unmatched. The length of the CDR3 is 16 residues. The CDR3 DNA sequence: TGTGCCACCAGCAGAGATCCCCTTACAGGGGGATATGGCTACACCTTC. Translated: CATSRDPLTGGYGYTF.

The chain carries TRBV5-6 and TRBJ1-1; D is undetermined. Germline values: CDR1 SGHDT, CDR2 YYEEEE. Trimming took 0 bases from V and 4 from J, leaving 13 bases between them. This CDR3 spans 15 amino acids. CDR3 loop: CASSLGGHGSTEAFF. CDR3 in DNA: TGTGCCAGCAGCTTGGGAGGTCACGGGTCCACTGAAGCTTTCTTT.

This clone showed up just a few times. The V call is TRBV14, the J call TRBJ2-5, with TRBD1 matching over 12 bases. Germline V gives CDR1 SGHDN, CDR2 FVKESK. With V trimmed by 6 bases and J by 5 bases, 4 bases remained unmatched. This CDR3 has 14 residues. The CDR3 sequence: CASSTGTGGETQYF. For the CDR3, the DNA is TGTGCCAGCAGTACCGGGACAGGGGGCGAGACCCAGTACTTC.

The chain is built from TRBV5-4 and TRBJ1-1; maybe TRBD1 (6 bases). The CDR3 runs to 12 residues. Trimming removed 3 bases from V and 7 bases from J, with 10 bases in between. Germline V lookup: CDR1 SGHNT, CDR2 YYREEE (reference sequence). The CDR3 sequence: CASSSQGIEAFF. The CDR3 DNA sequence: TGTGCCAGCAGCTCTCAGGGGATTGAAGCTTTCTTT.

This clone was seen a handful of times. V and J are TRBV7-8 and TRBJ1-1; 9 bases match TRBD1. This CDR3 has 13 residues. V lost 5 bases and J lost 8; bases outside the gene matches: 6. The V gene's germline CDR1 is SGHVS and CDR2 FQNEAQ. The CDR3 spells CASSLRDRAEAFF. CDR3 sequence (DNA): TGTGCCAGCAGCCTCAGGGACAGGGCCGAAGCTTTCTTT.

This clone occurred a few times. The chain uses TRBV6-5 and TRBJ1-1; D ambiguous. The germline CDR1 and CDR2 sequences are MNHEY and SVGAGI. CDR3 size: 14 residues. V dropped 2 bases and J dropped 1 base, with 8 bases sitting between them. The CDR3 nucleotides read TGTGCCAGCAGTTACGGGTCAGGGAACACTGAAGCTTTCTTT. Its protein product is CASSYGSGNTEAFF.

This chain uses TRBV5-1 with TRBJ1-1; TRBD1 might be the D (5 bases). V dropped 0 bases and J dropped 1 base, with 10 bases sitting between them. Germline V gene lookup returns CDR1 SGHRS and CDR2 YFSETQ. The CDR3 has 15 amino acids. CDR3 residues: CASSLDGQKNTEAFF. The CDR3 DNA reads TGCGCCAGCAGCTTGGATGGACAAAAGAACACTGAAGCTTTCTTT.

The rearrangement joins TRBV6-1 to TRBJ2-7, with 7 bases that match TRBD2. This CDR3 contains 14 residues. The V segment lost 2 bases and the J segment 3 bases; nucleotides outside the gene matches: 4. CDR1 is MNHNS and CDR2 is SASEGT in the germline V gene. The chain's CDR3 is CASSEWGGYYEQYF. CDR3 sequence (DNA): TGTGCCAGCAGTGAATGGGGGGGGTACTACGAGCAGTACTTC.

V is TRBV6-5 and J is TRBJ2-3; no firm D call. Trimming cost V 5 bases and J 2 bases, with 8 bases left between them. The CDR3 consists of 13 residues. Per the germline V gene, CDR1 is MNHEY and CDR2 is SVGAGI. The CDR3 loop is CASSPHYTDTQYF. Here the CDR3 DNA reads TGTGCCAGCAGTCCCCACTACACAGATACGCAGTATTTT.